What follows are 30 T cell receptor beta chains derived from one specimen sequenced in a study of blood T cell repertoires in COVID-19. Profiled with immunoSEQ multiplex PCR; TCRdb holds only in-frame clones, not every one. The table records 130,000 to 150,000 clones, around four fifths of them present only once. Sequencing was carried out using peripheral blood. These TCRs come from a woman between 40 and 55 years old with active or convalescent COVID-19.

J is TRBJ1-5 and V is TRBV6-6, with D possibly being TRBD1 (5 bases). Trimming took off 9 bases at V and 2 bases at J, with 17 bases between the two ends. This CDR3 is 15 amino acids long. CDR1 and CDR2 (germline): MNHNY, SVGAGI (reference sequence). The CDR3 DNA sequence: TGTGCCAGTCTTATGCGGGACGGTCGCAATCAGCCCCAGCATTTT. Translating gives CASLMRDGRNQPQHF.

This chain uses TRBV27 with TRBJ2-1, with 12 bases matching TRBD2. V lost 3 bases, J lost 9 bases, and 9 bases stayed unmatched. This CDR3 comprises 16 residues. CDR1 MNHEY and CDR2 SMNVEV come from the germline V gene (reference sequence). In DNA, the CDR3 is TGTGCCAGCAGTTTTTACCTAGCGGGAGGGAGCAGTGAGCAGTTCTTC. It yields the protein CASSFYLAGGSSEQFF.

The chain links TRBV21-1 to TRBJ2-2; the table names TRBD1, a call not compared with the DNA. TRBV21-1 is tagged as a pseudogene. The CDR3 sequence is 16 residues long. In DNA form, the CDR3 reads TGTGCCAGCAGCAGTCGGACAGCTCCGAACACCGGGGAGCTGTTTTTT. It yields the protein CASSSRTAPNTGELFF.

The chain is built from TRBV27 and TRBJ1-2, with D tentatively TRBD1 (6 bases). CDR1 is MNHEY and CDR2 is SMNVEV in the germline V gene (reference sequence). The CDR3 loop spans 14 amino acids. V was trimmed by 6 bases and J by 7 bases, leaving 18 bases between them. The CDR3 loop reads CASSREHTGSGYTF. CDR3 coding DNA: TGTGCCAGCAGCCGAGAACATACAGGGAGTGGCTACACCTTC.

This clone was observed a single time. This rearrangement joins TRBV3-1 (or the pseudogene TRBV3-2) to TRBJ2-3; TRBD1 matches 8 bases. Germline V gives CDR1 LGHDT, CDR2 YNNKEL (reference sequence). CDR3 length: 15 residues. J gave up 4 bases and V 4 bases, and 7 bases lay outside the gene matches. The CDR3 DNA follows: TGTGCCAGCAGCCGCGGACAGGGTCGGGCAGATACGCAGTATTTT. It translates to CASSRGQGRADTQYF.

The V gene is TRBV6-5, the J gene TRBJ1-1; 10 bases agree with TRBD1. Germline V gene lookup returns CDR1 MNHEY and CDR2 SVGAGI. V lost 6 bases to trimming and J lost 5 bases; unmatched junction nucleotides: 6. The CDR3 runs to 14 residues. The CDR3 DNA reads TGTGCCAGCAGCCGACAGGGGGCGCGGACTGAAGCTTTCTTT. It codes for CASSRQGARTEAFF.

This chain uses TRBV9 with TRBJ1-2; 9 bases agree with TRBD1. The CDR3 extends over 13 amino acids. The germline gives CDR1 SGDLS, CDR2 YYNGEE. The junction had 7 bases not matched to a gene; V was cut back by 5 bases and J by 8 bases. The CDR3 nucleotides are TGTGCCAGCAGTGCCGGGACAGGGTACGGCTACACCTTC. This codes for CASSAGTGYGYTF.

V and J are TRBV7-2 and TRBJ2-7, with unresolved D. Germline CDR1 SGHTA, CDR2 FQGNSA. The CDR3 length is 16 residues. V shed 0 bases and J shed 5 bases, with 17 bases lying between them. CDR3 in DNA: TGTGCCAGCAGCTTAGCGGGTCCAGCGACGCCCCACGAGCAGTACTTC. Translating gives CASSLAGPATPHEQYF.

The chain recombines TRBV11-2 with TRBJ1-1; D uncertain. The CDR3 extends over 15 amino acids. From germline, CDR1 is SGHAT and CDR2 FQNNGV. Trimming took off 3 bases at V and 0 bases at J, with 11 bases between the two ends. CDR3 in DNA: TGTGCCAGCAGCTTGCAACCGGTTATGAACACTGAAGCTTTCTTT. Protein sequence: CASSLQPVMNTEAFF.

The chain recombines TRBV7-9 with TRBJ2-6; tentative D call: TRBD2 (5 bases). Germline V gene lookup returns CDR1 SEHNR and CDR2 FQNEAQ (reference sequence). Trimming took off 4 bases at V and 0 bases at J, with 16 bases between the two ends. This CDR3 comprises 18 residues. In DNA form, the CDR3 reads TGTGCCAGCAGCTCCCCCGGGATTCGGAGCTCTGGGGCCAACGTCCTGACTTTC. It translates to CASSSPGIRSSGANVLTF.

V is TRBV28 and J is TRBJ2-5, with D possibly being TRBD1 (6 bases). This CDR3 has 16 residues. CDR1 is MDHEN, CDR2 SYDVKM, per germline. V was pared by 6 bases and J by 1 base, with 18 bases between. CDR3 nucleotide sequence: TGTGCCAGCAGCCTACCCGGACAGAAGCGCCAAGAGACCCAGTACTTC. It encodes CASSLPGQKRQETQYF.

A note on this clone: Other DNA sequences of this sample code for an identical CDR3. The chain links TRBV5-1 to TRBJ1-1, with D hard to call. Trimming took 0 bases from V and 7 from J, leaving 7 bases between them. The CDR3 length is 12 residues. Germline V gene lookup returns CDR1 SGHRS and CDR2 YFSETQ. In DNA, the CDR3 is TGCGCCAGCAGCTTGGTCGCCGGTGAAGCTTTCTTT. Amino acid sequence: CASSLVAGEAFF.

The rearrangement joins TRBV2 to TRBJ2-3, with a weak D call TRBD1 (6 bases). Germline V gene sequence: CDR1 SNHLY, CDR2 FYNNEI. This CDR3 has 14 residues. Trimming took off 8 bases at V and 0 bases at J, with 12 bases between the two ends. The CDR3 DNA sequence: TGTGCCAGCCAAGAGCAGGGGAGCACAGATACGCAGTATTTT. The encoded protein is CASQEQGSTDTQYF.

The rearrangement joins TRBV6-5 to TRBJ1-1; the D gene is possibly TRBD1 (6 bases). The CDR3 extends over 15 amino acids. Germline V gene lookup returns CDR1 MNHEY and CDR2 SVGAGI. Deletions cut 8 bases from V and 5 bases from J, with 21 bases between. For the CDR3, the DNA is TGTGCCAGCGAACCCGGGGGGGCGGCGGGGACTGAAGCTTTCTTT. Protein: CASEPGGAAGTEAFF.

This sequence joins TRBV30 and TRBJ1-3, with no clear D. Trimming left V 4 bases short and J 0 bases short, with 7 bases between. CDR1 and CDR2 (germline): GTSNPN, SVGIG (reference sequence). This CDR3 spans 13 amino acids. CDR3 nucleotides: TGTGCCTGGACCGACATCTCTGGAAACACCATATATTTT. This translates into CAWTDISGNTIYF. Complete variable domain (other parts from reference TRBV30 and TRBJ1-3): SQTIHQWPATLVQPVGSPLSLECTVEGTSNPNLYWYRQAAGRGLQLLFYSVGIGQISSEVPQNLSASRPQDRQFILSSKKLLLSDSGFYLCAWTDISGNTIYFGEGSWLTVV.

The chain employs TRBV11-2 and TRBJ2-6; no definite D call. V was shortened by 5 bases and J by 2 bases, with 13 bases between the two germline ends. In germline, CDR1 is SGHAT, CDR2 FQNNGV. CDR3 length: 16 residues. The CDR3 loop is CASSRYPAAGANVLTF. CDR3 nucleotides: TGTGCCAGCAGCAGATATCCTGCGGCTGGGGCCAACGTCCTGACTTTC.

This chain connects TRBV28 to TRBJ2-1, with 9 bases lining up with TRBD1. Looked up from germline, CDR1 is MDHEN and CDR2 is SYDVKM. V was clipped by 6 bases and J by 6 bases; unmatched bases: 15. The CDR3 is 17 amino acids. The CDR3, as DNA: TGTGCCAGCAGCCCAGGGACAGGGACAATAGTAGGCAATGAGCAGTTCTTC. Its protein product is CASSPGTGTIVGNEQFF.

The genes are TRBV18 and TRBJ1-2; 10 positions agree with TRBD1. V was clipped by 6 bases and J by 8 bases; unmatched bases: 12. Germline V gene sequence: CDR1 KGHSH, CDR2 LQKENI. The CDR3 spans 15 residues. The CDR3 DNA follows: TGTGCCAGCTCCTCCGGGACAGGGGTCCTACCAGGCTACACCTTC. Amino acids: CASSSGTGVLPGYTF.

The chain has TRBV28 and TRBJ1-2; D is possibly TRBD1 (6 bases). Trimming took 8 bases from V and 3 from J, leaving 10 bases between them. The CDR3 has 12 amino acids. CDR1 is MDHEN, CDR2 SYDVKM, per germline. This chain's CDR3 is CASATGYYGYTF. The CDR3, as DNA: TGTGCCAGCGCGACAGGTTACTATGGCTACACCTTC.

The chain is built from TRBV19 and TRBJ1-2; D gene ambiguous. Germline V gene sequence: CDR1 LNHDA, CDR2 SQIVND (reference sequence). This CDR3 has 17 amino acids. Trimming cost V 3 bases and J 5 bases, with 22 bases left between them. CDR3 coding DNA: TGTGCCAGTAGTATTGTACGGGAATCGAGAAGGGCTTATGGCTACACCTTC. Protein: CASSIVRESRRAYGYTF. Together with reference TRBV19 and TRBJ1-2, the CDR3 gives the full variable domain: DGGITQSPKYLFRKEGQNVTLSCEQNLNHDAMYWYRQDPGQGLRLIYYSQIVNDFQKGDIAEGYSVSREKKESFPLTVTSAQKNPTAFYLCASSIVRESRRAYGYTFGSGTRLTVV.

The CDR3 nucleotides are TGTGCCAGCAGCCCCCCGGGACTAGCGGGCCCTTTGCAGTACTTC. Protein: CASSPPGLAGPLQYF. The chain is built from TRBV6-5 and TRBJ2-7, with 12 bases fitting TRBD2. This CDR3 has 15 amino acids. Unmatched junction bases numbered 12, after V lost 6 bases and J lost 9 bases. Germline CDR1 reads MNHEY; CDR2 reads SVGAGI.

This clone was seen a handful of times. This chain links TRBV19 with TRBJ1-1, with TRBD1 matching 8 bases. Trimming cost V 8 bases and J 6 bases; bases outside gene matches: 14. Germline V CDR1 and CDR2: LNHDA, SQIVND (reference sequence). This CDR3 has 15 residues. CDR3 residues: CASGERQGLGAEAFF. The CDR3 region has the DNA TGTGCCAGTGGGGAACGACAGGGGCTCGGCGCTGAAGCTTTCTTT.

The chain combines TRBV10-3 with TRBJ2-1; 7 bases agree with TRBD1. The length of the CDR3 is 16 residues. V shed 0 bases, J shed 1 base, and the junction held 3 bases outside the gene matches. The germline V gene has CDR1 ENHRY and CDR2 SYGVKD. CDR3 nucleotides: TGTGCCATCAGTGAGTCGAGGACAGGATCCTACAATGAGCAGTTCTTC. It specifies CAISESRTGSYNEQFF.

The sample holds one count of this clone. V is TRBV27 and J is TRBJ2-1, with D unresolved. CDR1 MNHEY and CDR2 SMNVEV come from the germline V gene (reference sequence). This CDR3 comprises 14 residues. V lost 8 bases to trimming and J lost 0 bases, with 11 bases between them. CDR3 nucleotides: TGTGCCAGCCGTATTGAGCCCTCCTACAATGAGCAGTTCTTC. It yields the protein CASRIEPSYNEQFF.

The V and J genes are TRBV4-1 and TRBJ2-7; 9 bases agree with TRBD1. This CDR3 is 16 amino acids long. J gave up 4 bases and V 3 bases, and 10 bases lay outside the gene matches. The V gene's germline CDR1 is MGHRA and CDR2 YSYEKL. The CDR3 loop is CASSHSNRGHRYEQYF. DNA of the CDR3: TGCGCCAGCAGCCACTCGAACAGGGGGCATCGGTACGAGCAGTACTTC.

The chain links TRBV6-5 to TRBJ1-1; the D gene is possibly TRBD1 (5 bases). The germline V and J ends were trimmed by 2 bases and 0 bases, with 10 bases remaining between them. This CDR3 spans 15 amino acids. Germline V lookup: CDR1 MNHEY, CDR2 SVGAGI. The DNA of the CDR3 is TGTGCCAGCAGTTACATTGGCAGGGTGAACACTGAAGCTTTCTTT. Amino acid sequence: CASSYIGRVNTEAFF.

V and J are TRBV5-1 and TRBJ1-1; 8 nucleotides agree with TRBD1. Trimming cost V 4 bases and J 2 bases; bases outside gene matches: 7. From germline, CDR1 is SGHRS and CDR2 YFSETQ. The CDR3 runs to 15 residues. CDR3 sequence reads: CASSLRQGRNTEAFF. The CDR3 nucleotides are TGCGCCAGCAGCCTAAGACAGGGGCGAAACACTGAAGCTTTCTTT.

This chain joins TRBV7-2 and TRBJ1-5; D is possibly TRBD1 (6 bases). Germline V CDR1 and CDR2: SGHTA, FQGNSA. V was pared by 1 base and J by 2 bases, with 15 bases between. The CDR3 is 17 residues long. CDR3 protein: CASSLGRGGLGNQPQHF. The DNA of the CDR3 is TGTGCCAGCAGCTTAGGTCGTGGGGGCCTGGGCAATCAGCCCCAGCATTTT.

V gene TRBV28 combines with J gene TRBJ1-1; TRBD1 might be the D (5 bases). The CDR3 spans 13 residues. V shed 3 bases and J shed 3 bases, with 8 bases lying between them. Germline values: CDR1 MDHEN, CDR2 SYDVKM. The CDR3 coding sequence is TGTGCCAGCAGTTTTTGGGGGGACACTGAAGCTTTCTTT. Translation: CASSFWGDTEAFF.

CDR3 sequence: CASSPGLGKGHTDTQYF. The CDR3 DNA reads as TGTGCCAGCAGTCCCGGACTAGGGAAGGGCCACACAGATACGCAGTATTTT. The V call is TRBV28, the J call TRBJ2-3, with TRBD2 matching over 7 bases. V trimming: 5 bases; J trimming: 2 bases; junction bases outside the gene matches: 13. The CDR3 has 17 amino acids. CDR1 and CDR2 from the germline V gene are MDHEN and SYDVKM.